This T cell receptor (beta chain) was captured in a study of T cells in Graves' hyperthyroidism and ophthalmopathy. Amplified TCR beta CDR3 regions derived from RNA transcripts. In the first-round RT-PCR of the TCR CDR3, the HTBI primer set was used. One entry per CDR3 protein results from TCRdb running MiXCR on the multiplex PCR reads. The sample has 530,000 or so distinct CDR3 sequences; roughly 17% are singletons. Germline V lookup: CDR1 SGHAT, CDR2 FQNNGV. The V gene lost 3 bases and the J gene lost 5 bases, with 20 bases spanning the gap. The CDR3 consists of 17 residues. Sequencing was carried out using blood. The chain combines TRBV11-2 with TRBJ2-1, with TRBD2 as a possible D gene (6 bases). The source of this sequence is a woman younger than 30 with Graves' ophthalmopathy. The CDR3 DNA is TGTGCCAGCAGCTTTGGCAGGAGGACTACCCTTAACAATGAGCAGTTCTTC. Protein product: CASSFGRRTTLNNEQFF.